This T cell receptor beta chain stems from a study of T cell responses to AZD1222 COVID-19 vaccine. Study context: Timing groups of about 4 and about 12 weeks for second doses were pooled. Points from the study as a whole: It was only a handful of AZD1222 recipients who were seropositive at baseline. The donor group comprised mostly white British people and more females; the analysis possibly underestimated clonal diversity. Repertoire sampling was restricted to post-peak T cell response timepoints.

Germline V gene data show CDR1 as SNHLY and CDR2 as FYNNEI. Deletions cut 7 bases from V and 3 bases from J, with 18 bases between. The CDR3 contains 16 residues. Concerning this clone: Its matching antigen is unknown.

Using immunoSEQ multiplex PCR, the repertoire was profiled, and TCRdb retains in-frame clones only, with some absent. The sample records some 130,000 clones, around 90% being singletons. The V and J genes are TRBV2 and TRBJ2-2; D is unclear. The source of this sequence is an adult in good health. The sample here was peripheral blood, taken on day 0 of AZD1222 vaccination. CDR3 protein: CASTEQTGLDTGELFF. The CDR3 region has the DNA TGTGCCAGCACCGAACAGACGGGTTTAGACACCGGGGAGCTGTTTTTT.